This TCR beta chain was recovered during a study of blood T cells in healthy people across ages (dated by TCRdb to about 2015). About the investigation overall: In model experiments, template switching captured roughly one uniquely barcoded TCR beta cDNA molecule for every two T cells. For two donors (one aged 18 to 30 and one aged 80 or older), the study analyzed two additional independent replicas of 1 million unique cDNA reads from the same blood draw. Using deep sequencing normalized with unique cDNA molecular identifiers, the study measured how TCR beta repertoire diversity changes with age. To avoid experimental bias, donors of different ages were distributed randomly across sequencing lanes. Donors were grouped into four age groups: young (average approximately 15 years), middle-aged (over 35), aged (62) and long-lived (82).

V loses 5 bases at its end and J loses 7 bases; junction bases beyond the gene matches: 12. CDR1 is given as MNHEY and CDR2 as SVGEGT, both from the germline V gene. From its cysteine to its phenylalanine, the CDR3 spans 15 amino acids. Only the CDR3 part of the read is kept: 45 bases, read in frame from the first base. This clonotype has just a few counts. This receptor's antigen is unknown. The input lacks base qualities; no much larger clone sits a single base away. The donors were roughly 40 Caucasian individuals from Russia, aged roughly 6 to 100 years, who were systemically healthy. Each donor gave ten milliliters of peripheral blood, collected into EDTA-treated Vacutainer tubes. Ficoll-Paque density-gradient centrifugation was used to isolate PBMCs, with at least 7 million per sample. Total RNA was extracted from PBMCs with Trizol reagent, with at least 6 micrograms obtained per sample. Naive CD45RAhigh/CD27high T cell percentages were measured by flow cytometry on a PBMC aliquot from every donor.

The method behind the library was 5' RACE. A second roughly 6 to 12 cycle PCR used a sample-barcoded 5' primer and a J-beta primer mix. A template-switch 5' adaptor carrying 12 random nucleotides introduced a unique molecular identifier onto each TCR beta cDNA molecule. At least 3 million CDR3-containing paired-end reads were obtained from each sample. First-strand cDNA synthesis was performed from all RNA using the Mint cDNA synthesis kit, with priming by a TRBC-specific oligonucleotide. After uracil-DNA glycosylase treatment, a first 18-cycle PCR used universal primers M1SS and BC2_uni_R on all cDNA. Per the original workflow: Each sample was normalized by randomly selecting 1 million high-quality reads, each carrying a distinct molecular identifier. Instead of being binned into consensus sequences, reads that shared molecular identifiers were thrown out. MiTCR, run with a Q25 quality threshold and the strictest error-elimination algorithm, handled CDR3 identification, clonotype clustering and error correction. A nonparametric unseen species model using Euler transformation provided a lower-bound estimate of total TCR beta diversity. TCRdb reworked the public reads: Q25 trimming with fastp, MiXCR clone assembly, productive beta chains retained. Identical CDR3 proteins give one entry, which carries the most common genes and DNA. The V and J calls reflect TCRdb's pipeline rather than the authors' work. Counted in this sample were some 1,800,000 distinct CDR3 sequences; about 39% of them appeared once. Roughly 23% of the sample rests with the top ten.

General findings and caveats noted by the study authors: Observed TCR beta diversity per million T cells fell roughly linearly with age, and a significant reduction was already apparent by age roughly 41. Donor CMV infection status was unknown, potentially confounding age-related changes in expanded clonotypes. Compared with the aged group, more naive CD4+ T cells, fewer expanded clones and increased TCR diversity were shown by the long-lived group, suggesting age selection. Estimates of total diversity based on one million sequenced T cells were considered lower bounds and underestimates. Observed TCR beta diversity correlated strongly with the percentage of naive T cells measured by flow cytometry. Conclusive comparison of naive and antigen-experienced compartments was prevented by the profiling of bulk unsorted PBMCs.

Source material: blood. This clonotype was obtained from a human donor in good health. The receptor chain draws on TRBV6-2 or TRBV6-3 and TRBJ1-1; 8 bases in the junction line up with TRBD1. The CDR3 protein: CASSMVPDRAIEAFF. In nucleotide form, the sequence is TGTGCCAGCAGTATGGTCCCGGACAGGGCAATTGAAGCTTTCTTT.